Listed here are 21 T cell receptor beta chains from one sample, sequenced in a study of blood T cell repertoires in COVID-19 (TCRdb year 2020). The library came from the immunoSEQ multiplex PCR assay. TCRdb re-hosts the immuneACCESS table, in-frame sequences only. Its copies lack some clones; in the studies checked, an unresolved V gene accounts for under half of them, and the cause for the rest is not known. For this sample the table gives about 310,000 clones, of which 80% to 90% were detected only once. The biggest ten clones account for around 8% of the sample. Sequencing was performed on peripheral blood. The receptors derive from a woman in her forties or fifties who had recovered from COVID-19.

The chain couples TRBV7-3 to TRBJ2-1; 12 bases are shared with TRBD2. Trimming took 4 bases from V and 0 from J; bases not matched to a gene: 10. Looked up from germline, CDR1 is SGHTA and CDR2 is FQGTGA. This CDR3 region has 19 residues. The CDR3 nucleotides read TGTGCCAGCAGCTCGAAACTAGCGGGAGGTCCTGACTCCTACAATGAGCAGTTCTTC. Residues: CASSSKLAGGPDSYNEQFF.

The sample holds a few counts of this clone. The chain links TRBV19 to TRBJ1-4; D unresolved. This CDR3 contains 15 residues. Germline V gives CDR1 LNHDA, CDR2 SQIVND (reference sequence). The V gene lost 1 base and the J gene lost 6 bases, with 12 bases spanning the gap. The CDR3, as DNA: TGTGCCAGTAGTATAGGTGCCTACGAGGATGAAAAACTGTTTTTT. Translated: CASSIGAYEDEKLFF.

Here the CDR3 reads CASSPARTQYF. CDR3 DNA: TGTGCCAGCAGTCCCGCCAGGACCCAGTACTTC. The chain has TRBV27 and TRBJ2-5; D call uncertain. Trimming pared 5 bases from V and 7 bases from J, leaving 8 bases between. The CDR3 covers 11 residues. The germline V gene encodes CDR1 MNHEY and CDR2 SMNVEV (reference sequence).

The chain joins TRBV25-1 to TRBJ1-4; 8 nucleotides align to TRBD1. Trimming removed 5 bases from V and 6 bases from J; junction bases left unmatched: 5. CDR1 and CDR2 (germline): MGHDK, SYGVNS. The length of the CDR3 is 14 residues. The CDR3 DNA reads TGTGCCAGCAGTCGAACAGGGGGAGATGAAAAACTGTTTTTT. Residues: CASSRTGGDEKLFF.

This clone was recorded once. CDR3 DNA: TGTGCCAGCAGTGGGGAGGCGGGACTAGCGGGGGGGTTTCCTACGTCAGCCAAAAACATTCAGTACTTC. This gives the protein CASSGEAGLAGGFPTSAKNIQYF. V is TRBV28 and J is TRBJ2-4; 16 positions agree with TRBD2. Germline trimming cut 5 bases from V and 0 bases from J; bases unmatched to any gene: 19. Per the germline V gene, CDR1 is MDHEN and CDR2 is SYDVKM. The CDR3 consists of 23 residues.

This chain connects TRBV29-1 to TRBJ2-1, with TRBD2 as a possible D gene (5 bases). This CDR3 is built from 13 residues. Germline V gene lookup returns CDR1 SQVTM and CDR2 ANQGSEA. Trimming stripped 6 bases from V and 5 bases from J, with 14 bases between. Written as DNA, the CDR3 is TGCAGCGTCACACTCTGGGGAGACAATGAGCAGTTCTTC. The encoded protein is CSVTLWGDNEQFF.

In its sample, this clone was seen a few times. The chain uses TRBV19 and TRBJ2-1; 8 bases align to TRBD2. CDR1 is LNHDA, CDR2 SQIVND, per germline (reference sequence). The ends lost 3 bases at V and 7 bases at J; junction bases unmatched: 5. The CDR3 spans 14 residues. The CDR3 reads CASSMGLVLNEQFF. In DNA form, the CDR3 reads TGTGCCAGTAGTATGGGACTAGTCCTTAATGAGCAGTTCTTC.

J is TRBJ1-1 and V is TRBV28; TRBD1 matches at 7 bases. Trimming took 5 bases from V and 8 from J; bases not matched to a gene: 2. Germline loops: CDR1 MDHEN, CDR2 SYDVKM. The CDR3 extends over 11 amino acids. The CDR3 DNA reads as TGTGCCAGCAGTGGGGACAGAGAAGCTTTCTTT. This gives the protein CASSGDREAFF.

The genes are TRBV19 and TRBJ1-1; possibly TRBD1 for D (6 bases). Per the germline V gene, CDR1 is LNHDA and CDR2 is SQIVND (reference sequence). CDR3 length equals 14 residues. V lost 6 bases, J lost 1 base, and 12 bases lay in between. The CDR3 sequence is CASSNRASNTEAFF. Written as DNA, the CDR3 is TGTGCCAGTAGCAACAGGGCCTCGAACACTGAAGCTTTCTTT. The complete variable domain, with remaining parts taken from reference TRBV19 and TRBJ1-1, reads DGGITQSPKYLFRKEGQNVTLSCEQNLNHDAMYWYRQDPGQGLRLIYYSQIVNDFQKGDIAEGYSVSREKKESFPLTVTSAQKNPTAFYLCASSNRASNTEAFFGQGTRLTVV.

This clone was recorded only once. The chain has TRBV28 and TRBJ2-5; 14 bases fit TRBD2. The CDR3 has 16 amino acids. Germline V CDR1 and CDR2: MDHEN, SYDVKM. The ends lost 5 bases at V and 4 bases at J; junction bases unmatched: 6. CDR3 loop: CASSVGLAGVGETQYF. The CDR3 DNA reads as TGTGCCAGCAGTGTGGGACTAGCGGGAGTGGGAGAGACCCAGTACTTC.

The chain joins TRBV7-9 to TRBJ2-7; 9 nucleotides agree with TRBD1. This CDR3 is 18 amino acids long. The J segment lost 3 bases and the V segment lost 1 base, leaving 13 bases of the junction unmatched. Germline CDR1 and CDR2: SEHNR and FQNEAQ (reference sequence). The CDR3 is CASSLGSTPTGQGYEQYF. Here the CDR3 DNA reads TGTGCCAGCAGCTTAGGAAGCACCCCAACGGGACAGGGCTACGAGCAGTACTTC. The whole variable domain, filled in from reference TRBV7-9 and TRBJ2-7, reads DTGVSQNPRHKITKRGQNVTFRCDPISEHNRLYWYRQTLGQGPEFLTYFQNEAQLEKSRLLSDRFSAERPKGSFSTLEIQRTEQGDSAMYLCASSLGSTPTGQGYEQYFGPGTRLTVT.

The DNA of the CDR3 is TGCGCCAGCAGCTTTGACAGGGGTTCAGATACGCAGTATTTT. Its protein is CASSFDRGSDTQYF. The rearrangement links TRBV5-1 to TRBJ2-3; 8 bases align to TRBD1. After removal of 2 bases from V and 4 bases from J, the junction contained 3 bases not matched to a gene. Germline CDR1 SGHRS, CDR2 YFSETQ. This CDR3 has 14 residues.

V is TRBV30 and J is TRBJ1-1; a weak D match, TRBD1 (5 bases). Deletions cut 4 bases from V and 1 base from J, with 10 bases between. Germline assignment: CDR1 GTSNPN and CDR2 SVGIG (reference sequence). The CDR3 length is 13 residues. CDR3 DNA sequence: TGTGCCTGGACCGCAGGGCCGAACACTGAAGCTTTCTTT. This gives the protein CAWTAGPNTEAFF.

This chain joins TRBV18 and TRBJ1-5, with a possible D match to TRBD1 (6 bases). The CDR3 spans 14 residues. V was trimmed by 4 bases and J by 6 bases, leaving 13 bases between them. Germline values: CDR1 KGHSH, CDR2 LQKENI. The CDR3 DNA is TGTGCCAGCTCACGAGGGGGTGAGGGTCAGCCCCAGCATTTT. It codes for CASSRGGEGQPQHF.

This clone has more than one count but fewer than ten. The chain employs TRBV19 and TRBJ2-7, with a possible D match to TRBD1 (6 bases). There are 13 residues in the CDR3. V was shortened by 7 bases and J by 0 bases, with 10 bases between the two germline ends. The germline CDR1 and CDR2 sequences are LNHDA and SQIVND (reference sequence). CDR3 nucleotides: TGTGCCAGTACCCCACAGGGCTCCTACGAGCAGTACTTC. The encoded protein is CASTPQGSYEQYF. Supplemented by reference TRBV19 and TRBJ2-7, the full variable domain reads DGGITQSPKYLFRKEGQNVTLSCEQNLNHDAMYWYRQDPGQGLRLIYYSQIVNDFQKGDIAEGYSVSREKKESFPLTVTSAQKNPTAFYLCASTPQGSYEQYFGPGTRLTVT.

The chain couples TRBV19 to TRBJ2-1; 8 bases match TRBD1. The J segment lost 1 base and the V segment lost 6 bases, leaving 14 bases of the junction unmatched. CDR3 length: 18 residues. The germline gives CDR1 LNHDA, CDR2 SQIVND (reference sequence). The CDR3 bases are TGTGCCAGTAGCGCCGGACAGGGTTTCGGAGTGTCCTACAATGAGCAGTTCTTC. Translating gives CASSAGQGFGVSYNEQFF.

V is TRBV6-5 and J is TRBJ2-7; TRBD1 agrees at 9 bases. Per the germline V gene, CDR1 is MNHEY and CDR2 is SVGAGI. This CDR3 region has 15 residues. V was pared by 5 bases and J by 6 bases, with 11 bases of the junction left unmatched. DNA for the CDR3: TGTGCCAGCAGTCGTACGGACAGGGGAATAAGCGAGCAGTACTTC. Its protein product is CASSRTDRGISEQYF.

The chain is built from TRBV5-4 and TRBJ1-2; 9 bases map to TRBD1. V lost 4 bases, J lost 3 bases, and 4 bases stayed unmatched. Germline assignment: CDR1 SGHNT and CDR2 YYREEE (reference sequence). The CDR3 has 14 residues. The CDR3 sequence is CASSPRQGDYGYTF. The CDR3 DNA is TGTGCCAGCAGCCCAAGACAGGGGGACTATGGCTACACCTTC.

The V gene is TRBV28, the J gene TRBJ2-7, with 12 bases matching TRBD2. The CDR3 is made up of 15 amino acids. The germline V gene encodes CDR1 MDHEN and CDR2 SYDVKM. J gave up 0 bases and V 5 bases, and 2 bases lay outside the gene matches. CDR3 in DNA: TGTGCCAGCAGTCTGGGACTAGCGGGCTCCTACGAGCAGTACTTC. This codes for CASSLGLAGSYEQYF.

The chain joins TRBV2 to TRBJ1-4; 8 positions agree with TRBD1. The trim removed 3 bases at V and 4 bases at J, leaving 4 bases unmatched. Germline CDR1 reads SNHLY; CDR2 reads FYNNEI. The CDR3 contains 15 residues. The CDR3 loop reads CASSDRGLSNEKLFF. The CDR3 DNA reads as TGTGCCAGCAGTGACAGGGGGCTCAGTAATGAAAAACTGTTTTTT.

This sequence joins TRBV6-2 or TRBV6-3 and TRBJ1-1; 8 nucleotides line up with TRBD1. The ends lost 7 bases at V and 0 bases at J; junction bases unmatched: 7. The CDR3 consists of 15 residues. Germline CDR1 MNHEY, CDR2 SVGEGT. CDR3 residues: CASNPGGRMNTEAFF. The CDR3 DNA reads TGTGCCAGCAACCCAGGGGGCCGGATGAACACTGAAGCTTTCTTT.